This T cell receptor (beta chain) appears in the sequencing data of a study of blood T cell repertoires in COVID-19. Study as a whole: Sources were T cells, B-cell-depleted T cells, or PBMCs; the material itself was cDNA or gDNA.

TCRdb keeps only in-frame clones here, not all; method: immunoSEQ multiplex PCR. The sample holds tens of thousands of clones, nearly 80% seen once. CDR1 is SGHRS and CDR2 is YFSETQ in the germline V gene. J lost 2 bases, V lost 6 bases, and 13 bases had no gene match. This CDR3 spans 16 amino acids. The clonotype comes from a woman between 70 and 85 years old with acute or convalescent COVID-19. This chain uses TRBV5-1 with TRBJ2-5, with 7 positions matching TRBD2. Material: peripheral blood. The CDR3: CASIPLGASGQETQYF. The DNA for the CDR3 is TGCGCCAGCATTCCGCTCGGGGCTAGCGGACAAGAGACCCAGTACTTC. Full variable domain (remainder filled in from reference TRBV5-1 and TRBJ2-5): KAGVTQTPRYLIKTRGQQVTLSCSPISGHRSVSWYQQTPGQGLQFLFEYFSETQRNKGNFPGRFSGRQFSNSRSEMNVSTLELGDSALYLCASIPLGASGQETQYFGPGTRLLVL.